Below are 19 T cell receptor beta chains sequenced from a single sample in a study of early T cells in non-severe SARS-CoV-2 infection. TCRdb re-analysed the 5' RACE reads in MiXCR, keeping a single row per CDR3 protein. Among 30,000 to 40,000 distinct CDR3 sequences listed, 5% to 7% were seen once. Sequenced input: whole blood. Source of these receptors: an adult who was a healthcare worker with PCR-confirmed SARS-CoV-2 infection or an uninfected control (not recorded which).

This clonotype was counted ten times or more. The rearrangement joins TRBV5-1 to TRBJ1-6; D perhaps matches TRBD1 (6 bases). The ends were cut back, 0 bases at V and 10 bases at J, with 14 bases in the middle. The CDR3 totals 15 residues. Germline CDR1 is SGHRS and CDR2 is YFSETQ. The CDR3 is CASSLEGGGGSPLHF. The CDR3 bases are TGCGCCAGCAGCTTGGAGGGGGGTGGAGGCTCACCCCTCCACTTT.

This clonotype was observed at least ten times. The chain recombines TRBV5-1 with TRBJ2-1; 10 bases agree with TRBD2. V shed 4 bases and J 0 bases; nucleotides not matched to a gene: 7. The CDR3 consists of 17 residues. Looked up from germline, CDR1 is SGHRS and CDR2 is YFSETQ. CDR3 DNA sequence: TGCGCCAGCAGCCTGGGACTAGCGCCAAACTCCTACAATGAGCAGTTCTTC. Amino acid sequence: CASSLGLAPNSYNEQFF.

In this sample, this clonotype turned up a few times. V and J are TRBV19 and TRBJ2-1; D unclear. Germline assignment: CDR1 LNHDA and CDR2 SQIVND (reference sequence). The CDR3 is 11 residues long. V was clipped by 3 bases and J by 3 bases, with 0 bases between them. As DNA, the CDR3 is TGTGCCAGTAGTATCTACAATGAGCAGTTCTTC. Translation: CASSIYNEQFF.

This clonotype was seen more than once but under ten times. This rearrangement joins TRBV6-6 to TRBJ2-7; TRBD2 aligns across 9 bases. The trim removed 2 bases at V and 5 bases at J, leaving 10 bases unmatched. The V gene's germline CDR1 is MNHNY and CDR2 SVGAGI (reference sequence). CDR3 length equals 16 residues. Written as DNA, the CDR3 is TGTGCCAGCAGTTACCCTCCGAGTAGCGGGGGCCACGAGCAGTACTTC. Its translation is CASSYPPSSGGHEQYF.

This clonotype was counted many times. The chain carries TRBV7-6 and TRBJ2-7; 8 bases align to TRBD1. Germline V gene data show CDR1 as SGHVS and CDR2 as FNYEAQ. The CDR3 contains 16 residues. The V segment lost 2 bases and the J segment 2 bases; nucleotides outside the gene matches: 8. The CDR3 region has the DNA TGTGCCAGCAGCTTACAGGAGACAGGGGTCGCCTACGAGCAGTACTTC. It yields the protein CASSLQETGVAYEQYF.

This clonotype was recorded many times. This chain uses TRBV19 with TRBJ1-4; no firm D call. This CDR3 is 15 amino acids long. V was clipped by 3 bases and J by 4 bases, with 12 bases between them. The V gene's germline CDR1 is LNHDA and CDR2 SQIVND (reference sequence). The CDR3, as DNA: TGTGCCAGTAGTATTAACACCGCACTTAATGAAAAACTGTTTTTT. It translates to CASSINTALNEKLFF.

This clonotype was recorded at least ten times. This sequence joins TRBV6-2 or TRBV6-3 and TRBJ1-5; tentative D call: TRBD1 (5 bases). Germline V gene data show CDR1 as MNHEY and CDR2 as SVGEGT. The CDR3 has 14 amino acids. Trimming stripped 2 bases from V and 6 bases from J, with 11 bases between. CDR3 amino acids: CASSYRGASQPQHF. The CDR3 nucleotides are TGTGCCAGCAGTTACCGCGGGGCGAGTCAGCCCCAGCATTTT.

This clonotype showed up just a few times. The junction differs from germline at one of its ends, possibly a read error. The chain recombines TRBV7-7 with TRBJ2-3, with unresolved D. Germline V gene lookup returns CDR1 SSHAT and CDR2 FNYEAQ (reference sequence). The CDR3 covers 15 residues. The CDR3: CASSPNLVLTDTQYF. CDR3 nucleotides: TGTGCTAGCAGTCCCAACCTCGTACTCACAGATACGCAGTATTTT.

As to this clonotype: A much larger clonotype is one base distant, so this may be a read error. The rearrangement uses TRBV28 and TRBJ2-1, with TRBD2 identical over 9 bases. V lost 6 bases and J lost 6; bases outside the gene matches: 12. The CDR3 contains 16 residues. Germline assignment: CDR1 MDHEN and CDR2 SYDVKM. The CDR3 DNA reads TGTGCCAGCAGCGTGCCTGTGGCTAGCGGGGTCAATGAGCAGTTCTTC. Translation: CASSVPVASGVNEQFF.

V is TRBV7-9 and J is TRBJ1-4; the match to TRBD1 covers 8 bases. CDR3 length: 16 amino acids. Germline V lookup: CDR1 SEHNR, CDR2 FQNEAQ (reference sequence). J gave up 3 bases and V 4 bases, and 7 bases lay outside the gene matches. For the CDR3, the DNA is TGTGCCAGCAGCTCTACAGGGGGAATACCTAATGAAAAACTGTTTTTT. Amino acids: CASSSTGGIPNEKLFF.

In this sample, this clonotype turned up many times. The chain has TRBV5-5 and TRBJ1-2, with D possibly being TRBD1 (6 bases). The V gene lost 4 bases and the J gene lost 8 bases, with 18 bases spanning the gap. The CDR3 totals 14 residues. CDR1 SGHKS and CDR2 YYEKEE come from the germline V gene (reference sequence). CDR3 DNA: TGTGCCAGCAGCCCCATCCAGGGGCCTTACGGCTACACCTTC. The encoded protein is CASSPIQGPYGYTF.

The CDR3, as DNA: TGTGCCAGTAGTAAAGGGACAGGGAACAATGAGCAGTTCTTC. Translating gives CASSKGTGNNEQFF. V is TRBV19 and J is TRBJ2-1, with TRBD1 matching over 9 bases. Germline V gene data show CDR1 as LNHDA and CDR2 as SQIVND (reference sequence). Trimming took 4 bases from V and 5 from J; bases not matched to a gene: 3. The CDR3 contains 14 residues.

This clonotype was counted only a few times. V usage is TRBV12-3 or TRBV12-4 and J usage is TRBJ2-5; the match to TRBD2 covers 7 bases. The CDR3 has 14 amino acids. J gave up 2 bases and V 5 bases, and 5 bases lay outside the gene matches. The CDR3 bases are TGTGCCAGCAGTATGCCGGGACTACAAGAGACCCAGTACTTC. Its protein product is CASSMPGLQETQYF.

The CDR3 sequence: CASRDGRVSNTGELFF. The CDR3 bases are TGTGCCAGTAGAGACGGGCGGGTTTCGAACACCGGGGAGCTGTTTTTT. The chain carries TRBV19 and TRBJ2-2, with D perhaps matching TRBD2 (5 bases). The V end was cut by 6 bases, the J end by 0 bases, with 14 bases between. The CDR3 contains 16 residues. CDR1 LNHDA and CDR2 SQIVND come from the germline V gene (reference sequence).

Only a few counts were recorded for this clonotype. The chain couples TRBV6-6 to TRBJ2-3, with TRBD1 matching 7 bases. Germline CDR1 MNHNY, CDR2 SVGAGI (reference sequence). This CDR3 has 12 residues. V lost 5 bases to trimming and J lost 5 bases; unmatched junction nucleotides: 1. Here the CDR3 DNA reads TGTGCCAGCAGTCGACAGGGAGATACGCAGTATTTT. Its protein is CASSRQGDTQYF.

This clonotype has at least ten counts. V usage is TRBV3-1 and J usage is TRBJ2-1; D is undetermined. Trimming took off 5 bases at V and 3 bases at J, with 14 bases between the two ends. The germline CDR1 and CDR2 sequences are LGHDT and YNNKEL (reference sequence). The CDR3 has 15 residues. CDR3 sequence: CASSYASFRYNEQFF. CDR3 coding DNA: TGTGCCAGCAGCTACGCTAGTTTTCGCTACAATGAGCAGTTCTTC.

This clonotype was recorded at least ten times. The chain uses TRBV11-2 and TRBJ1-2; perhaps TRBD1 as D (6 bases). The germline V and J ends were trimmed by 1 base and 8 bases, with 17 bases remaining between them. Looked up from germline, CDR1 is SGHAT and CDR2 is FQNNGV. This CDR3 comprises 15 residues. The CDR3 DNA reads TGTGCCAGCAGCTTAGTACAGGGCGAGGGTTTCGGCTACACCTTC. It is translated as CASSLVQGEGFGYTF.

The chain combines TRBV7-9 with TRBJ2-5; 14 nucleotides line up with TRBD2. The CDR3 runs to 17 residues. J lost 4 bases, V lost 3 bases, and 7 bases had no gene match. CDR1 and CDR2 from the germline V gene are SEHNR and FQNEAQ (reference sequence). The CDR3 coding sequence is TGTGCCAGCAGCTTGGGACTAGCGGGAGTTTTGGGAGAGACCCAGTACTTC. Amino acids: CASSLGLAGVLGETQYF.

This clonotype was picked up many times. The rearrangement links TRBV28 to TRBJ1-6; D possibly corresponds to TRBD1 (6 bases). The length of the CDR3 is 15 residues. The V gene lost 4 bases and the J gene lost 7 bases, with 14 bases spanning the gap. CDR1 and CDR2 from the germline V gene are MDHEN and SYDVKM. CDR3 region: CASSSPQGSNSPLHF. The DNA for the CDR3 is TGTGCCAGCAGTTCGCCACAGGGTTCAAATTCACCCCTCCACTTT.